This TCR beta chain appears in the sequencing data of a study of PD-1 blockade in classical Hodgkin lymphoma. Germline loops: CDR1 DFQATT, CDR2 SNEGSKA (reference sequence). The CDR3 length is 10 residues. Trimming removed 1 base at V and 9 bases at J, with 4 bases between. As regards this clone: Its matching antigen is unknown.

Assay used: immunoSEQ multiplex PCR; TCRdb lists only in-frame clones, some missing. Found here are about 18,000 clones, 65% to 80% of them singletons; the top ten hold 1.5% to 2%. As to time point: cycle 4 day 1 (C4D1), after more than five weeks of nivolumab. Relapse after autologous stem cell transplantation occurred in every patient, and brentuximab vedotin exposure varied. Negative magnetic selection isolated CD4+ T cells from thawed PBMCs. Patients had relapsed/refractory classical Hodgkin lymphoma with complete response, partial response or progressive disease as best response. The study's findings and limits: Complete responders' diversity at baseline resembled that of newly diagnosed patients. TCR diversity in CD4+, not CD8+, cells rose significantly by C4D1.

Sequenced here: CD4+ T cells from blood, sampled before the fourth cycle of nivolumab. This TCR was recovered from a human donor with classical Hodgkin lymphoma. This chain connects TRBV20-1 to TRBJ2-1; D is undetermined. The CDR3 DNA reads as TGCAGTGCTAGAGTTTCTGAGCAGTTCTTC. This encodes CSARVSEQFF.